The clone carrying this T cell receptor beta chain turned up a few times. Its antigen is undetermined. Amplified TCR beta CDR3 regions derived from RNA transcripts. The primer set for the first-round RT-PCR of the TCR CDR3 was HTBI. TCRdb independently ran MiXCR on the multiplex PCR reads; one entry per CDR3 protein. Of a few hundred thousand distinct CDR3 sequences in the sample, 22% were seen once. The data are from a study of T cells in Graves' hyperthyroidism and ophthalmopathy. Study findings and constraints: The authors' 13 V-J model separated ophthalmopathy from stable hyperthyroidism. Model output signaled ophthalmopathy a median approximately 6 months ahead of onset.

The CDR3 has 11 residues. Germline loops: CDR1 LGHDT, CDR2 YNNKEL (reference sequence). Trimming took off 8 bases at V and 3 bases at J, with 6 bases between the two ends. This chain uses TRBV3-1 with TRBJ2-3; D perhaps matches TRBD1 (5 bases). The receptor comes from a woman between 65 and 79 years old with Graves' ophthalmopathy. The material sequenced was blood. As DNA, the CDR3 is TGTGCCAGCGGGGCGACAGATACGCAGTATTTT. Translating it yields CASGATDTQYF.